Listed here are 21 T cell receptor beta chains from one sample, sequenced in a study of shared clonotypes between healthy human individuals. TCRdb keeps only in-frame clones here, not all; method: immunoSEQ multiplex PCR. The sample contains 950,000 to 1,100,000 clones, approximately 78% of which appear only once. The source material was memory CD4+ T cells from PBMCs. Stated subset: CD45RA-negative fraction. These receptors originate from a man between 18 and 35 years old in good health. Some clones in this sample may be carry-over from other donors' samples.

The chain is built from TRBV5-4 and TRBJ1-2; 9 nucleotides line up with TRBD1. This CDR3 is 19 amino acids long. The junction had 19 bases not matched to a gene; V was cut back by 0 bases and J by 7 bases. Germline V gene sequence: CDR1 SGHNT, CDR2 YYREEE (reference sequence). The CDR3 DNA is TGTGCCAGCAGCTTGGGGGGAGCGTTGGACAGGGGAAGGTCAGGTGGCTACACCTTC. Its translation is CASSLGGALDRGRSGGYTF.

This clone was detected once. The chain joins TRBV5-1 to TRBJ2-7; TRBD2 agrees at 8 bases. Germline V gives CDR1 SGHRS, CDR2 YFSETQ. V lost 0 bases to trimming and J lost 7 bases; unmatched junction nucleotides: 9. The CDR3 spans 15 residues. The CDR3 is CASSLVGREEEEQYF. DNA for the CDR3: TGCGCCAGCAGCTTGGTGGGGCGGGAGGAAGAAGAGCAGTACTTC.

The genes are TRBV6-5 and TRBJ2-7, with no clear D. Germline V gene data show CDR1 as MNHEY and CDR2 as SVGAGI. Trimming left V 5 bases short and J 3 bases short, with 14 bases between. The CDR3 contains 14 residues. The CDR3: CASSPDTANYEQYF. CDR3 coding DNA: TGTGCCAGCAGTCCAGACACAGCTAACTACGAGCAGTACTTC.

With respect to this clone: The identical CDR3 is also encoded by other nucleotide sequences in the sample. The chain has TRBV9 and TRBJ2-7; D remains ambiguous. The germline V gene has CDR1 SGDLS and CDR2 YYNGEE. The CDR3 consists of 15 residues. Trimming removed 0 bases at V and 2 bases at J, with 12 bases between. The CDR3 region is CASSVGGGLAYEQYF. The CDR3 bases are TGTGCCAGCAGCGTAGGCGGCGGCCTCGCCTACGAGCAGTACTTC.

V usage is TRBV11-3 and J usage is TRBJ2-7; 10 bases are shared with TRBD1. In germline, CDR1 is SGHNT, CDR2 YENEEA. This CDR3 spans 13 amino acids. V lost 5 bases and J lost 6; bases outside the gene matches: 4. The CDR3 loop is CASSRDRGGEQYF. CDR3 coding DNA: TGTGCCAGCAGCCGGGACAGGGGAGGCGAGCAGTACTTC.

V is TRBV6-1 and J is TRBJ2-7; 7 bases line up with TRBD2. V shed 1 base and J 8 bases; nucleotides not matched to a gene: 8. CDR1 is MNHNS, CDR2 SASEGT, per germline. CDR3 length: 14 amino acids. CDR3 region: CASSEVRAGDKQYF. The CDR3 DNA reads as TGTGCCAGCAGTGAAGTCCGCGCGGGAGACAAGCAGTACTTC.

In regard to this clone: One junction end disagrees with the germline gene, perhaps due to a read error. This sequence joins TRBV23-1 and TRBJ2-7; a weak D match, TRBD2 (5 bases). TRBV23-1 is an ORF, with its function uncertain. The CDR3 is made up of 16 amino acids. DNA of the CDR3: TGCACCAGCAGTCTTGGTCCGGAGCGGAGGAACTACGAGCAGTACTTC. Amino acid sequence: CTSSLGPERRNYEQYF.

This clone has only one observation. This chain joins TRBV7-9 and TRBJ2-1; TRBD2 agrees at 11 bases. Germline V gives CDR1 SEHNR, CDR2 FQNEAQ (reference sequence). V dropped 6 bases and J dropped 7; count of bases not matched to a gene: 8. The CDR3 has 15 amino acids. The CDR3 loop reads CASRVAGGVRNEQFF. The CDR3 nucleotides are TGTGCCAGCAGGGTAGCGGGAGGGGTGAGAAATGAGCAGTTCTTC.

V usage is TRBV25-1 and J usage is TRBJ2-3; D possibly corresponds to TRBD2 (5 bases). Between the trimmed V and J ends, which lost 5 bases and 7 bases, there was a span of 16 bases. CDR1 and CDR2 (germline): MGHDK, SYGVNS. The CDR3 is 14 amino acids. For the CDR3, the DNA is TGTGCCAGCAGTACTAGTCAGTCACTTAATACGCAGTATTTT. It encodes CASSTSQSLNTQYF.

In its sample, this clone was seen once. The chain recombines TRBV6-5 with TRBJ1-2, with 8 bases fitting TRBD1. J lost 4 bases, V lost 6 bases, and 10 bases had no gene match. Germline V CDR1 and CDR2: MNHEY, SVGAGI. The CDR3 is 15 amino acids. This chain's CDR3 is CASRRQGSSGYGYTF. The CDR3 nucleotides are TGTGCCAGCAGACGACAGGGGTCTTCTGGCTATGGCTACACCTTC.

The CDR3, as DNA: TGTGCCAGCAGCCAAGAAACAGGGGAGACCTACGAGCAGTACTTC. It yields the protein CASSQETGETYEQYF. V usage is TRBV4-2 and J usage is TRBJ2-7, with 7 bases matching TRBD1. The CDR3 runs to 15 residues. Germline V CDR1 and CDR2: LGHNA, YNFKEQ. V dropped 0 bases and J dropped 2; count of bases not matched to a gene: 4.

On this clone itself: A much more abundant neighbour one base away suggests this may be a read error. This chain uses TRBV30 with TRBJ2-1; 10 positions agree with TRBD2. V lost 8 bases to trimming and J lost 4 bases; unmatched junction nucleotides: 8. This CDR3 has 14 residues. Germline V gene lookup returns CDR1 GTSNPN and CDR2 SVGIG (reference sequence). The CDR3 DNA reads TGTGCCGGCCGGGGACTAGCGAAATACAATGAGCAGTTCTTC. Encoded protein: CAGRGLAKYNEQFF.

The chain is built from TRBV14 and TRBJ2-2, with unresolved D. This CDR3 spans 13 amino acids. The germline V gene has CDR1 SGHDN and CDR2 FVKESK. Trimming removed 2 bases at V and 3 bases at J, with 4 bases between. DNA of the CDR3: TGTGCCAGCAGCCAACAATACACCGGGGAGCTGTTTTTT. As protein: CASSQQYTGELFF. Full variable domain (remainder filled in from reference TRBV14 and TRBJ2-2): EAGVTQFPSHSVIEKGQTVTLRCDPISGHDNLYWYRRVMGKEIKFLLHFVKESKQDESGMPNNRFLAERTGGTYSTLKVQPAELEDSGVYFCASSQQYTGELFFGEGSRLTVL.

CDR3 bases: TGTGCCAGCAGGCGGACAGGGATCGTCGACGAGCAGTACTTC. Protein sequence: CASRRTGIVDEQYF. This chain uses TRBV7-9 with TRBJ2-7, with 8 nucleotides matching TRBD1. The trim removed 6 bases at V and 5 bases at J, leaving 9 bases unmatched. The length of the CDR3 is 14 residues. Germline CDR1 reads SEHNR; CDR2 reads FQNEAQ (reference sequence).

In its sample, this clone was seen a few times. This chain uses TRBV5-6 with TRBJ2-2, with 7 positions matching TRBD2. The CDR3 extends over 16 amino acids. CDR1 is SGHDT and CDR2 is YYEEEE in the germline V gene. With 0 bases clipped from V and 3 bases from J, the junction kept 5 bases outside the gene matches. The CDR3 nucleotides are TGTGCCAGCAGCTTGGCCGGCGGGAGTCACACCGGGGAGCTGTTTTTT. Amino acids: CASSLAGGSHTGELFF.

This sequence joins TRBV6-1 and TRBJ1-5; no clear D gene. Germline CDR1 MNHNS, CDR2 SASEGT. V lost 4 bases and J lost 0, with 13 bases in between. CDR3 length: 16 amino acids. The CDR3 protein is CASSVAADYSNQPQHF. Written as DNA, the CDR3 is TGTGCCAGCAGTGTGGCCGCCGACTATAGCAATCAGCCCCAGCATTTT.

The sample holds one count of this clone. The V and J genes are TRBV18 and TRBJ1-1; no definite D call. This CDR3 comprises 15 residues. CDR1 and CDR2 from the germline V gene are KGHSH and LQKENI. V was cut by 6 bases and J by 0 bases, with 14 bases left in between. Here the CDR3 reads CASSLAKVVNTEAFF. Here the CDR3 DNA reads TGTGCCAGCTCCTTGGCCAAGGTAGTGAACACTGAAGCTTTCTTT.

This clone showed up just once. V usage is TRBV5-4 and J usage is TRBJ1-1; D is possibly TRBD1 (5 bases). The ends were cut back, 0 bases at V and 0 bases at J, with 12 bases in the middle. Germline assignment: CDR1 SGHNT and CDR2 YYREEE (reference sequence). The CDR3 runs to 16 residues. CDR3 region: CASSLGGNRVNTEAFF. CDR3 sequence (DNA): TGTGCCAGCAGCTTGGGGGGGAATCGGGTGAACACTGAAGCTTTCTTT.

This chain uses TRBV7-9 with TRBJ1-4, with a tentative D call TRBD1 (6 bases). CDR1 is SEHNR and CDR2 is FQNEAQ in the germline V gene (reference sequence). The length of the CDR3 is 17 residues. Trimming shortened V by 5 bases and J by 3 bases, and 19 bases separated the two germline ends. The CDR3 protein is CASSPSGGLWANEKLFF. The CDR3 nucleotides read TGTGCCAGCAGCCCCTCTGGGGGGCTCTGGGCTAATGAAAAACTGTTTTTT. The full variable domain, in which reference TRBV7-9 and TRBJ1-4 provide the parts outside the CDR3, is DTGVSQNPRHKITKRGQNVTFRCDPISEHNRLYWYRQTLGQGPEFLTYFQNEAQLEKSRLLSDRFSAERPKGSFSTLEIQRTEQGDSAMYLCASSPSGGLWANEKLFFGSGTQLSVL.

V is TRBV6-1 and J is TRBJ2-1; 7 nucleotides line up with TRBD1. The germline V gene has CDR1 MNHNS and CDR2 SASEGT. The V segment lost 3 bases and the J segment 7 bases; nucleotides outside the gene matches: 15. The CDR3 sequence is 17 residues long. The DNA of the CDR3 is TGTGCCAGCAGTGAGATTTACGGGGCAGGGGGTAGGAATGAGCAGTTCTTC. Translated: CASSEIYGAGGRNEQFF.

The DNA for the CDR3 is TGTGCCAGCAGGGGGGCGTTGGGCGCTGAAGCTTTCTTT. Its translation is CASRGALGAEAFF. The genes are TRBV6-1 and TRBJ1-1; a weak D match, TRBD1 (6 bases). Germline V gene data show CDR1 as MNHNS and CDR2 as SASEGT. Between the trimmed V and J ends, which lost 6 bases and 6 bases, there was a span of 14 bases. This CDR3 spans 13 amino acids.